This T cell receptor beta chain is drawn from a study of PD-1 blockade in classical Hodgkin lymphoma. About the research overall: A 3 mg/kg intravenous dose of nivolumab was received by patients every 2 weeks.

Documented time point: cycle 4 day 1 (C4D1), after five to seven weeks of nivolumab. Every patient experienced relapse after autologous stem cell transplantation, and brentuximab vedotin exposure varied. On this clone itself: The antigen remains undetermined.

Generated by immunoSEQ multiplex PCR, the TCRdb table keeps only in-frame clones and is missing some. The sample holds tens of thousands of clones, over 70% seen once. Per the germline V gene, CDR1 is SNHLY and CDR2 is FYNNEI. V gave up 4 bases and J gave up 4 bases, with 10 bases separating them. CDR3 length: 13 amino acids. Study-wide findings and caveats: Lower baseline TCR diversity marked trial partial responders and progressors.

This rearrangement joins TRBV2 to TRBJ2-5; the D is unclear. This receptor was obtained from a human donor with classical Hodgkin lymphoma. This specimen consisted of peripheral blood mononuclear cells (PBMCs), obtained before the fourth cycle of nivolumab. CDR3 in DNA: TGTGCCAGCAGTGGTAATTGGGGAGAGACCCAGTACTTC. Translating it yields CASSGNWGETQYF. The whole variable domain, remainder taken from reference TRBV2 and TRBJ2-5, is EPEVTQTPSHQVTQMGQEVILRCVPISNHLYFYWYRQILGQKVEFLVSFYNNEISEKSEIFDDQFSVERPDGSNFTLKIRSTKLEDSAMYFCASSGNWGETQYFGPGTRLLVL.